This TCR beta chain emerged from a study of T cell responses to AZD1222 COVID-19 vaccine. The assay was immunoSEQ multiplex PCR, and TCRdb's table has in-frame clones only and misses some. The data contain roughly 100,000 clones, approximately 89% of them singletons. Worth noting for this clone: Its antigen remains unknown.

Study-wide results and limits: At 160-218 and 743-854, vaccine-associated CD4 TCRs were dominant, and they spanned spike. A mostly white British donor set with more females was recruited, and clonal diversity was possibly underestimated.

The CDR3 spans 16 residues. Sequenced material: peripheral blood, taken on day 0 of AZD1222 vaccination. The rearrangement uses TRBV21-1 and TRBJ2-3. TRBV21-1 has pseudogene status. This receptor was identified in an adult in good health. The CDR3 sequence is CASSSGRQGRTDTQYF. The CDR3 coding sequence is TGTGCCAGCAGCTCGGGTCGGCAGGGACGCACAGATACGCAGTATTTT.